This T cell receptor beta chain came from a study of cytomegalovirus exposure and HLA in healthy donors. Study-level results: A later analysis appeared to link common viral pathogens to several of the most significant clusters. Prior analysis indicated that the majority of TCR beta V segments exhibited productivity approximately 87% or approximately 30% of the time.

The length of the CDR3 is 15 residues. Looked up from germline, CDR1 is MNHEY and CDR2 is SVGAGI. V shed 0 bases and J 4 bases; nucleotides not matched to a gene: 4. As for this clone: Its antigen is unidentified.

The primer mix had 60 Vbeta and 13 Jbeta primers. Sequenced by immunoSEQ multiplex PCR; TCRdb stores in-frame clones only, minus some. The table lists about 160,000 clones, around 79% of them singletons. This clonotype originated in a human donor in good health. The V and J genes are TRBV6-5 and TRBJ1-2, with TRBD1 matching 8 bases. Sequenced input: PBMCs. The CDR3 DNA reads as TGTGCCAGCAGTTACTCAAGGACAGGGTTCTATGGCTACACCTTC. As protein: CASSYSRTGFYGYTF.